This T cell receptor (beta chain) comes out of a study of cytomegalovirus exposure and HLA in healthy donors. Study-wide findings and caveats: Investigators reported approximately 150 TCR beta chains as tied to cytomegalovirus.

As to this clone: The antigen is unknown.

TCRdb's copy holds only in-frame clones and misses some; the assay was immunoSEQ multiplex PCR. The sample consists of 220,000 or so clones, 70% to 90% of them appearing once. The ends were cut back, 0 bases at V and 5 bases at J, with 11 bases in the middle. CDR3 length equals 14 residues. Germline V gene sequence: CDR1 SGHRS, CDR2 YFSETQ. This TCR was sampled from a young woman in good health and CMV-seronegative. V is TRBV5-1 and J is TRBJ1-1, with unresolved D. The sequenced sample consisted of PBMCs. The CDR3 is CASSLEEGVTEAFF. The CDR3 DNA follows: TGCGCCAGCAGCTTGGAGGAGGGTGTGACTGAAGCTTTCTTT.